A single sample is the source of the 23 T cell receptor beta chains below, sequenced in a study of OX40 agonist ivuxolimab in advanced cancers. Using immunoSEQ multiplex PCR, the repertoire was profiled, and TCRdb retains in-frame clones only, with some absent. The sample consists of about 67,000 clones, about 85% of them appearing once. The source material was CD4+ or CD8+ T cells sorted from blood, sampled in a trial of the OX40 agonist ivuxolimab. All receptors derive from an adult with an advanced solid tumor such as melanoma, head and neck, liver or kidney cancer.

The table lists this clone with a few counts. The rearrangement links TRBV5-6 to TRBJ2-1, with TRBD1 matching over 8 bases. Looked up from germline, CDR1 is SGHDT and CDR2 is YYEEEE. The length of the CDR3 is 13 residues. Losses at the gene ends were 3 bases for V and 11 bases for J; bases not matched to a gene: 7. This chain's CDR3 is CASSSWDRLKQFF. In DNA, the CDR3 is TGTGCCAGCAGCTCCTGGGACAGGTTGAAGCAGTTCTTC.

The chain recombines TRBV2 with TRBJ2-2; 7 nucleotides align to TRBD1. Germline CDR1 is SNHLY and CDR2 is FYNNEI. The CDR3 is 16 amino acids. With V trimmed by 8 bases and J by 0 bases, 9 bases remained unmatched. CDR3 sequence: CASGLQGPTNTGELFF. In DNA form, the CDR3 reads TGTGCCAGCGGCTTACAGGGGCCAACGAACACCGGGGAGCTGTTTTTT.

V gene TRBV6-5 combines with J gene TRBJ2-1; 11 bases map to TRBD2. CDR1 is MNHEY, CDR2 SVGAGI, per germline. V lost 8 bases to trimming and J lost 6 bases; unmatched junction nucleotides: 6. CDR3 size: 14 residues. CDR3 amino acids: CASSRLAGGNEQFF. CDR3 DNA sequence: TGTGCCAGCTCGCGTCTAGCGGGGGGCAATGAGCAGTTCTTC.

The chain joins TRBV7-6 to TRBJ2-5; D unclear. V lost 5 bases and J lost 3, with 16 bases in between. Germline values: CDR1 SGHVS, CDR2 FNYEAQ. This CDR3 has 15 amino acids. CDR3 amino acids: CASSLKRPGEETQYF. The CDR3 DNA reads TGTGCCAGCAGCCTGAAGCGTCCGGGCGAAGAGACCCAGTACTTC.

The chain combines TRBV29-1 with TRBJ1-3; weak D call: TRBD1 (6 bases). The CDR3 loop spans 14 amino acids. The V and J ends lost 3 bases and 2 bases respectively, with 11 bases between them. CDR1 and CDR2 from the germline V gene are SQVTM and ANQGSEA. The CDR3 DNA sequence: TGCAGCGTTGAGTCAGGGGAGACTGGAAACACCATATATTTT. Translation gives CSVESGETGNTIYF.

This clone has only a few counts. CDR3 protein: CAWSVSRGEQYF. The CDR3 DNA sequence: TGTGCCTGGAGTGTTTCCAGGGGTGAGCAGTACTTC. V and J are TRBV30 and TRBJ2-7; weak D call: TRBD1 (6 bases). Trimming cost V 0 bases and J 7 bases, with 10 bases left between them. Germline V gene sequence: CDR1 GTSNPN, CDR2 SVGIG (reference sequence). This CDR3 has 12 amino acids.

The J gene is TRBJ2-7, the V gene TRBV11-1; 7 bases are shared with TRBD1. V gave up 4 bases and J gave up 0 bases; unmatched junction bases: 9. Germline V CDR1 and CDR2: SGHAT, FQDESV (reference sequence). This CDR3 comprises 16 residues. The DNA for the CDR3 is TGTGCCAGCAGCTCCACGAAGGGGGCGCGCTCCTACGAGCAGTACTTC. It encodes CASSSTKGARSYEQYF.

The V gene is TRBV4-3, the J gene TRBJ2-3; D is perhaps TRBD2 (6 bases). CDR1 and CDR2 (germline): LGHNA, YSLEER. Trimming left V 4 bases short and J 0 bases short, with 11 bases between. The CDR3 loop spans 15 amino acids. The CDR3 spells CASSRRGSSTDTQYF. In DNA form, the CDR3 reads TGCGCCAGCAGCCGGAGGGGTAGTAGCACAGATACGCAGTATTTT.

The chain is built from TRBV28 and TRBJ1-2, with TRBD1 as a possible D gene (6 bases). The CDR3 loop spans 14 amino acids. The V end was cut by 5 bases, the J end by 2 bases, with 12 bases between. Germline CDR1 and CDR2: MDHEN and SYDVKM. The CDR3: CASSPDGQNYGYTF. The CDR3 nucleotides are TGTGCCAGCAGTCCAGACGGACAGAACTATGGCTACACCTTC.

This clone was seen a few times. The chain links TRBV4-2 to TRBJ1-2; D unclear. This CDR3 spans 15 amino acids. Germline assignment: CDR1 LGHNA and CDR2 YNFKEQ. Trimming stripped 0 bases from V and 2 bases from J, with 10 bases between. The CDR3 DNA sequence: TGTGCCAGCAGCCAAGATCTTGTCGCGAACTATGGCTACACCTTC. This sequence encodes CASSQDLVANYGYTF.

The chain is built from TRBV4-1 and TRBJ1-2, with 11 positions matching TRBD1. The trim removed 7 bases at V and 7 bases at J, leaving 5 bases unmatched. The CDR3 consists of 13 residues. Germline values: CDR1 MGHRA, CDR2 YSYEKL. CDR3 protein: CASTPGQGVGYTF. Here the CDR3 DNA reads TGCGCCAGCACCCCGGGACAGGGGGTTGGCTACACCTTC.

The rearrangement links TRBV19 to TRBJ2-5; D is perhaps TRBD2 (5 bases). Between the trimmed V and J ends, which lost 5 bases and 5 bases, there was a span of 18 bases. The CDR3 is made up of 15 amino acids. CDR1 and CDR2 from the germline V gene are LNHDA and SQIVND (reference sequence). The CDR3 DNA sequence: TGTGCCAGTAGTTCCCCGGAGGCAGCGGTCGAGACCCAGTACTTC. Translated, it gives CASSSPEAAVETQYF.

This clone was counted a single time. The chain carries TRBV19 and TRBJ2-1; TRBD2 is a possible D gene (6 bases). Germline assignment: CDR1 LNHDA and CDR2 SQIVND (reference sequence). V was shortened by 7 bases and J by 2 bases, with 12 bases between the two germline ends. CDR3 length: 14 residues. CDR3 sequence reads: CASMQGGTYNEQFF. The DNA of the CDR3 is TGTGCCAGTATGCAGGGAGGTACCTACAATGAGCAGTTCTTC.

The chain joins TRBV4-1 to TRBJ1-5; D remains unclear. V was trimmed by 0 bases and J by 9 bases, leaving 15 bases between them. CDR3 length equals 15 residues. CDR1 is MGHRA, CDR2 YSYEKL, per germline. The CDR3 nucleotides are TGCGCCAGCAGCCAAGATCCAACGACCGGCCGGCCCCAGCATTTT. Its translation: CASSQDPTTGRPQHF.

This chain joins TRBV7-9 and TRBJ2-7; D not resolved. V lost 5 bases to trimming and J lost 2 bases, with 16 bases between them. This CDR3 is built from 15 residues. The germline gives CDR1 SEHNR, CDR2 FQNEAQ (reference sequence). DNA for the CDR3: TGTGCCAGCAGCCACACCGACCGGGCAGCCTACGAGCAGTACTTC. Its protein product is CASSHTDRAAYEQYF. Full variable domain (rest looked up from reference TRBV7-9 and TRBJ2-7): DTGVSQNPRHKITKRGQNVTFRCDPISEHNRLYWYRQTLGQGPEFLTYFQNEAQLEKSRLLSDRFSAERPKGSFSTLEIQRTEQGDSAMYLCASSHTDRAAYEQYFGPGTRLTVT.

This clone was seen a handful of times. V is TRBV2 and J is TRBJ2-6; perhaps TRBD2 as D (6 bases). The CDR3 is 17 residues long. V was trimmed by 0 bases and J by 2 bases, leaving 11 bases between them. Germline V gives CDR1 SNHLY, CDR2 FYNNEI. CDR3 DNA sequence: TGTGCCAGCAGTGAAGCACTCGGGGGTCCTGGGGCCAACGTCCTGACTTTC. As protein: CASSEALGGPGANVLTF. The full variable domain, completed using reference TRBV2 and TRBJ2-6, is EPEVTQTPSHQVTQMGQEVILRCVPISNHLYFYWYRQILGQKVEFLVSFYNNEISEKSEIFDDQFSVERPDGSNFTLKIRSTKLEDSAMYFCASSEALGGPGANVLTFGAGSRLTVL.

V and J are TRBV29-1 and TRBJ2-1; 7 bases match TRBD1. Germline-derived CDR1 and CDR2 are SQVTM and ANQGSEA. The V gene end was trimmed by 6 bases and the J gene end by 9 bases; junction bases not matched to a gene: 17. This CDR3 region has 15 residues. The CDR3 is CSVDLGQAAAGEQFF. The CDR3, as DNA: TGCAGCGTGGATCTAGGACAGGCCGCCGCGGGTGAGCAGTTCTTC.

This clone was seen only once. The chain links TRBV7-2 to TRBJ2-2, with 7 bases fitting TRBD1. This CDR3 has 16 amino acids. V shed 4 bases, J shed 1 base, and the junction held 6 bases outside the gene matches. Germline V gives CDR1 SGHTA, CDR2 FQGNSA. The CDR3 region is CASSSRTGWNTGELFF. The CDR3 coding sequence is TGTGCCAGCAGCTCCAGGACAGGTTGGAACACCGGGGAGCTGTTTTTT.

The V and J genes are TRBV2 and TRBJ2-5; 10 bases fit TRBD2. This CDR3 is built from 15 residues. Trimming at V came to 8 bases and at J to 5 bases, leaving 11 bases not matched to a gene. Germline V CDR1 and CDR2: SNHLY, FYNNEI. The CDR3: CASLRRTSGAETQYF. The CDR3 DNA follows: TGTGCCAGCCTAAGGCGAACTAGCGGGGCCGAGACCCAGTACTTC.

CDR3 amino acids: CASSWGQGVGYGYTF. For the CDR3, the DNA is TGTGCCAGCAGCTGGGGACAGGGGGTGGGATATGGCTACACCTTC. This rearrangement joins TRBV5-5 to TRBJ1-2, with 11 bases matching TRBD1. Germline V gene sequence: CDR1 SGHKS, CDR2 YYEKEE (reference sequence). The CDR3 loop spans 15 amino acids. With 3 bases clipped from V and 5 bases from J, the junction kept 6 bases outside the gene matches.

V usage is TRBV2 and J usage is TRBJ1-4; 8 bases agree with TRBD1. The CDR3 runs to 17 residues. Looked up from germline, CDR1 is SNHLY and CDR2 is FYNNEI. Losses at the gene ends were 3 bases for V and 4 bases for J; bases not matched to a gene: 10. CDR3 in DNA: TGTGCCAGCAGTGACGCCGAGGTGGGACAGGATAATGAAAAACTGTTTTTT. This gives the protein CASSDAEVGQDNEKLFF.

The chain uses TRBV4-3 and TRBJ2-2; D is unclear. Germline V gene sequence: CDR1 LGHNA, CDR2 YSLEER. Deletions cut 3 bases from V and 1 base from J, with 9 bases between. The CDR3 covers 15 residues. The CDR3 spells CASSQSSRNTGELFF. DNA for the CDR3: TGCGCCAGCAGCCAGTCCTCTAGGAACACCGGGGAGCTGTTTTTT.

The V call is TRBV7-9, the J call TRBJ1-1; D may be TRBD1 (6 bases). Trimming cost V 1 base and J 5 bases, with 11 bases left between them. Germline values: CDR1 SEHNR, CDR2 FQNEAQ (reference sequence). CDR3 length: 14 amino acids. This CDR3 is CASSLVGGLTEAFF. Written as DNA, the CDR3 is TGTGCCAGCAGCTTAGTCGGGGGCCTAACTGAAGCTTTCTTT.